The clone carrying this T cell receptor (beta chain) was observed once. The sample is drawn from a study of CD8+ T cells in alopecia areata. Study context: Those treated were given oral tofacitinib at 5 to 10 mg twice daily. The study gave tofacitinib for 6 to 18 months, then 6 months off drug. Disease severity was quantified as SALT score of affected scalp area.

As for treatment: oral pan-JAK inhibitor, 5-10 mg twice daily. T lymphocytes (CD4+ and CD8+) were sorted from PBMCs. Sequencing relied on a cDNA template that was reverse transcribed from extracted RNA. Clones were sequenced by immunoSEQ multiplex PCR, and TCRdb holds only the in-frame ones, with some missing. This sample yields 150,000 to 200,000 clones, of which around 64% are seen a single time; roughly 1.3% belongs to the top ten. J lost 6 bases, V lost 4 bases, and 6 bases had no gene match. In germline, CDR1 is SGDLS, CDR2 YYNGEE. CDR3 length: 16 residues. This material consisted of CD4+ T cells sorted from blood, taken between weeks 49 and 50, from a patient treated with tofacitinib. The TCR was taken from a human donor with alopecia areata. V and J are TRBV9 and TRBJ2-4, with 14 bases matching TRBD2. CDR3 sequence: CASSPGLAGVRNIQYF. The DNA of the CDR3 is TGTGCCAGCAGCCCGGGACTAGCGGGGGTGAGAAACATTCAGTACTTC.